What follows describes a single TCR beta chain. The antigen is unknown. The study drew donors from healthy Caucasian individuals in Russia aged 6 to 90. The data are from a study of blood T cells in healthy people across ages. PCR was performed a second time for about 7 to 12 cycles using a sample-barcoded 5' primer and a J-beta primer mix. Each single sample gave us at least 2.5 million CDR3-containing paired-end reads. A single record per CDR3 protein comes from TCRdb applying MiXCR to the 5' RACE reads. The sample has around 600,000 distinct CDR3 sequences; 47% are singletons. General study findings and limits: Older individuals had lower TCR beta diversity per million T cells (the decline was roughly linear).

The source material was blood. The TCR comes from a man at least 80 years old in good health.

CDR3 amino acids: CSAPSRVANIQYF. The CDR3 region has the DNA TGCAGTGCTCCCAGCAGGGTGGCAAACATTCAGTACTTC. V usage is TRBV20-1 and J usage is TRBJ2-4, with TRBD1 as a possible D gene (5 bases). Germline V lookup: CDR1 DFQATT, CDR2 SNEGSKA (reference sequence). The CDR3 length is 13 residues. Trimming shortened V by 5 bases and J by 6 bases, and 14 bases separated the two germline ends.